The next 8 T cell receptor beta chains were all read from a single sample in a study of CXCR3-negative and CXCR3-positive naive CD8 T cells. Study outcomes and limitations: CXCR3-positive naive cells had TRB CDR3s that were more hydrophobic than CXCR3-negative naive cells had.

UMI-labeled TRB cDNA libraries were prepared by 5' RACE. TCRdb processed the 5' RACE reads again and assigns one entry to each CDR3 protein, with no DNA. The sample includes around 63,000 distinct CDR3 sequences. These receptors' targets are unknown. The sample comprised naive CXCR3+ CD8+ T cells from blood. As to subset: CD45RO-CCR7+CD27+CD95- naive CD8+ T cells expressing CXCR3 (TNR3+). The receptor set was obtained from a human donor in good health. Some clones in this sample may be carry-over from other donors' samples.

V and J are TRBV29-1 and TRBJ2-2. In germline, CDR1 is SQVTM, CDR2 ANQGSEA. CDR3 length: 15 residues. The CDR3 loop is CSVEDMTGNTGELFF.

V gene TRBV2 combines with J gene TRBJ2-7; absent DNA, TCRdb's TRBD2 call cannot be checked. The germline gives CDR1 SNHLY, CDR2 FYNNEI. The length of the CDR3 is 18 residues. The CDR3 region is CASTTGLAGDQAFGEQYF. Full variable domain (outside the CDR3, taken from reference TRBV2 and TRBJ2-7): EPEVTQTPSHQVTQMGQEVILRCVPISNHLYFYWYRQILGQKVEFLVSFYNNEISEKSEIFDDQFSVERPDGSNFTLKIRSTKLEDSAMYFCASTTGLAGDQAFGEQYFGPGTRLTVT.

The rearrangement links TRBV28 to TRBJ1-5; TCRdb reports TRBD1, a call that lacks DNA to check it against. The CDR3 sequence is 15 residues long. Germline assignment: CDR1 MDHEN and CDR2 SYDVKM. The CDR3 sequence is CASRPHRDSNQPQHF. Full variable domain (missing parts from reference TRBV28 and TRBJ1-5): DVKVTQSSRYLVKRTGEKVFLECVQDMDHENMFWYRQDPGLGLRLIYFSYDVKMKEKGDIPEGYSVSREKKERFSLILESASTNQTSMYLCASRPHRDSNQPQHFGDGTRLSIL.

This sequence joins TRBV6-5 and TRBJ2-5; no DNA is available, so the TRBD1 call from TCRdb remains unchecked. The germline CDR1 and CDR2 sequences are MNHEY and SVGAGI. This CDR3 region has 14 residues. This CDR3 reads CASSYGGSGETQYF.

This chain uses TRBV28 with TRBJ2-7; lacking DNA, the TRBD1 call made by TCRdb goes unchecked. Germline values: CDR1 MDHEN, CDR2 SYDVKM. This CDR3 is built from 15 residues. This CDR3 reads CASSLRGAVTYEQYF.

The chain recombines TRBV29-1 with TRBJ2-5; TCRdb names TRBD2, which stays unverified in the absence of DNA. Germline loops: CDR1 SQVTM, CDR2 ANQGSEA. This CDR3 spans 14 amino acids. The CDR3 sequence: CSVGGLGFEETQYF.

The CDR3 is CASSYGQSDPSNQPQHF. This chain links TRBV6-5 with TRBJ1-5. The CDR3 has 17 residues. Germline V gene sequence: CDR1 MNHEY, CDR2 SVGAGI.

This rearrangement joins TRBV7-9 to TRBJ2-7; the D call from TCRdb, TRBD1, cannot be confirmed without DNA. Germline V gene lookup returns CDR1 SEHNR and CDR2 FQNEAQ (reference sequence). There are 13 residues in the CDR3. This CDR3 is CASSPTEGYEQYF.